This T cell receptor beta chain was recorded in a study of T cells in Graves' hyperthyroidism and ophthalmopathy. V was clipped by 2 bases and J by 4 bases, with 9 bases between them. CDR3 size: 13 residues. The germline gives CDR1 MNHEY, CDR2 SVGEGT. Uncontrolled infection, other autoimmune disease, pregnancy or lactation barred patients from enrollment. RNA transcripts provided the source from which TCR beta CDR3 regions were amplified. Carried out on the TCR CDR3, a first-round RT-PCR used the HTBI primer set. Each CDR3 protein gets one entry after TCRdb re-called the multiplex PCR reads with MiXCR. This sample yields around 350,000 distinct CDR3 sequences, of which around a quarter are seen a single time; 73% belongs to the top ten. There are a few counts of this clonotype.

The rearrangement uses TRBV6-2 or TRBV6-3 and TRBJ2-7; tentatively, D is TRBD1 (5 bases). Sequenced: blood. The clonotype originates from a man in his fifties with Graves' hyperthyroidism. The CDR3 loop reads CASSYAREYEQYF. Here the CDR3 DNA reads TGTGCCAGCAGTTACGCCAGGGAATACGAGCAGTACTTC.